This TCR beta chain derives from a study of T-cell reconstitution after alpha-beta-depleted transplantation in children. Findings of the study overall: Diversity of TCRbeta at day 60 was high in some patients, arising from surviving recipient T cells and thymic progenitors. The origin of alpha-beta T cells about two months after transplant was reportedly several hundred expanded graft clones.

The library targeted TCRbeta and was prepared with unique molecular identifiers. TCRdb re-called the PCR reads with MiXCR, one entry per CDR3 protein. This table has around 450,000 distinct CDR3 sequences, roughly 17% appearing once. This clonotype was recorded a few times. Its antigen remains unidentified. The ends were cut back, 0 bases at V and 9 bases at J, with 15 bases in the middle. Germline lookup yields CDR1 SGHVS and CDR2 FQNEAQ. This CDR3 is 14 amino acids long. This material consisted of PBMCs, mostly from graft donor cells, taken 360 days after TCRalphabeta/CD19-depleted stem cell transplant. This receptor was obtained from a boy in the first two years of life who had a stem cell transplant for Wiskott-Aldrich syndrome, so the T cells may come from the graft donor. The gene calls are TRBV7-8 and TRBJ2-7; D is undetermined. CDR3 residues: CASSLAVVYKAQYF. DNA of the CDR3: TGTGCCAGCAGCTTAGCTGTAGTATATAAAGCGCAGTACTTC.